What follows are 3 T cell receptor beta chains derived from one specimen sequenced in a study of cytomegalovirus exposure and HLA in healthy donors. PCR amplification relied on 60 Vbeta primers (plus 13 Jbeta primers). Assay: immunoSEQ multiplex PCR; the TCRdb copy retains only in-frame clones and omits some. Of under 150,000 clones in the sample, roughly four fifths were seen once. Sequenced material: PBMCs. All receptors derive from a human donor in good health.

The chain joins TRBV28 to TRBJ2-7; 9 nucleotides match TRBD1. V was clipped by 6 bases and J by 4 bases; unmatched bases: 7. The CDR3 length is 14 residues. Germline V gene lookup returns CDR1 MDHEN and CDR2 SYDVKM. CDR3 nucleotide sequence: TGTGCCAGCAGAGCGGGACAGGGAAGGTACGAGCAGTACTTC. Translated, it gives CASRAGQGRYEQYF.

The chain combines TRBV7-9 with TRBJ2-3; possible D gene TRBD1, 6 bases. Per the germline V gene, CDR1 is SEHNR and CDR2 is FQNEAQ (reference sequence). The length of the CDR3 is 15 residues. V lost 6 bases, J lost 3 bases, and 16 bases lay in between. The CDR3 region is CASSILQGRTDTQYF. DNA for the CDR3: TGTGCCAGCAGTATACTACAGGGACGAACAGATACGCAGTATTTT.

This chain joins TRBV18 and TRBJ1-5, with D possibly being TRBD1 (6 bases). Germline V lookup: CDR1 KGHSH, CDR2 LQKENI. V shed 4 bases and J shed 8 bases, with 15 bases lying between them. The length of the CDR3 is 14 residues. The CDR3 DNA reads as TGTGCCAGCTCACAAAAGGGGGGGCTGGAGCCCCAGCATTTT. Protein: CASSQKGGLEPQHF.